The T cell receptor beta chain described here comes from a study of T cells in Graves' hyperthyroidism and ophthalmopathy. Study outcomes and limitations: A median roughly 6.6 months before onset, the model predicted ophthalmopathy.

Ophthalmopathy patients showed a Clinical Activity Score of at least 3, NOSPECS grade of at least 4 and duration under 3 months. Thyroid ultrasound, orbital computed tomography, clinical symptoms, and serum thyroxine and TRAb underpinned diagnoses. It was around 11 ml of fresh peripheral blood that supplied the PBMCs. What was amplified from RNA transcripts were TCR beta CDR3 regions. The TCR CDR3 was amplified in a first-round RT-PCR using the HTBI primer set. TCRdb recomputed calls from the multiplex PCR reads with MiXCR, one row per CDR3 protein. The sample lists approximately 530,000 distinct CDR3 sequences, just under 20% occurring once. Only a few counts were recorded for this clonotype. Its specificity is unknown. The clonotype originates from a man aged 35 to 55 with Graves' ophthalmopathy. The sequenced sample consisted of blood.

The CDR3 region is CSAFSGKVSYNEQFF. The CDR3 DNA reads as TGCAGTGCTTTCAGCGGGAAAGTCTCCTACAATGAGCAGTTCTTC. The chain couples TRBV20-1 to TRBJ2-1, with TRBD2 matching over 7 bases. This CDR3 has 15 residues. Germline CDR1 is DFQATT and CDR2 is SNEGSKA (reference sequence). Unmatched junction bases numbered 7, after V lost 5 bases and J lost 0 bases.